The 14 T cell receptor beta chains in this list originate from one sample, sequenced in a study of immune evolution from preneoplasia to lung adenocarcinoma. Libraries were prepared by immunoSEQ multiplex PCR; TCRdb keeps only in-frame clonotypes and omits some of them. Of around 7,000 clones in the sample, approximately 80% were seen once. Specimen: FFPE lung adenocarcinoma in situ tissue. Source of these receptors: a person in their sixties or seventies with lung adenocarcinoma.

The chain combines TRBV18 with TRBJ1-5; D is undetermined. This CDR3 spans 14 amino acids. CDR1 KGHSH and CDR2 LQKENI come from the germline V gene. Trimming removed 3 bases from V and 0 bases from J, with 6 bases in between. The CDR3 nucleotides are TGTGCCAGCTCACCTTTGAATAGCAATCAGCCCCAGCATTTT. Amino acid sequence: CASSPLNSNQPQHF. The variable domain in full, completed from reference TRBV18 and TRBJ1-5, reads NAGVMQNPRHLVRRRGQEARLRCSPMKGHSHVYWYRQLPEEGLKFMVYLQKENIIDESGMPKERFSAEFPKEGPSILRIQQVVRGDSAAYFCASSPLNSNQPQHFGDGTRLSIL.

V is TRBV6-5 and J is TRBJ1-3; TRBD1 matches 7 bases. Per germline, CDR1 MNHEY and CDR2 SVGAGI. CDR3 length equals 14 residues. V shed 7 bases, J shed 0 bases, and the junction held 3 bases outside the gene matches. The CDR3 is CASKDRYSGNTIYF. In DNA form, the CDR3 reads TGTGCCAGCAAGGACAGGTACTCTGGAAACACCATATATTTT.

J is TRBJ1-2 and V is TRBV27, with 7 nucleotides matching TRBD1. CDR3 size: 15 residues. In germline, CDR1 is MNHEY, CDR2 SMNVEV (reference sequence). V was pared by 5 bases and J by 4 bases, with 10 bases of the junction left unmatched. The CDR3 coding sequence is TGTGCCAGCAGTCTAAACAGGGGTGGAGGCTATGGCTACACCTTC. Its protein product is CASSLNRGGGYGYTF.

This chain links TRBV4-3 with TRBJ1-2, with D possibly matching TRBD1 (6 bases). Germline V gene lookup returns CDR1 LGHNA and CDR2 YSLEER. Trimming left V 1 base short and J 4 bases short, with 19 bases between. CDR3 length: 17 residues. The CDR3 reads CASSQVLAGAGGYGYTF. CDR3 bases: TGCGCCAGCAGCCAAGTCTTGGCAGGGGCGGGTGGCTATGGCTACACCTTC.

The J gene is TRBJ1-1, the V gene TRBV28, with no clear D. CDR3 length equals 14 residues. Germline CDR1 MDHEN, CDR2 SYDVKM. Trimming pared 3 bases from V and 4 bases from J, leaving 12 bases between. CDR3 nucleotides: TGTGCCAGCAGTTTTACCGGGATCGGCACTGAAGCTTTCTTT. Amino acid sequence: CASSFTGIGTEAFF.

The chain carries TRBV7-4 and TRBJ2-1; either TRBD1 or TRBD2 may supply D (5 bases each). V gave up 5 bases and J gave up 9 bases, with 14 bases separating them. The CDR3 totals 13 residues. Germline V lookup: CDR1 SGHVT, CDR2 SQSDAQ. CDR3 nucleotides: TGTGCCAGCAGCGGGACCTCCCCCGTTGAGCAGTTCTTC. As protein: CASSGTSPVEQFF.

V is TRBV30 and J is TRBJ1-3, with D unclear. V was clipped by 3 bases and J by 0 bases, with 9 bases between them. This CDR3 has 14 amino acids. Germline values: CDR1 GTSNPN, CDR2 SVGIG (reference sequence). The CDR3 spells CAWSQSYSGNTIYF. CDR3 in DNA: TGTGCCTGGAGCCAGTCTTACTCTGGAAACACCATATATTTT. The complete variable domain, with remaining parts taken from reference TRBV30 and TRBJ1-3, reads SQTIHQWPATLVQPVGSPLSLECTVEGTSNPNLYWYRQAAGRGLQLLFYSVGIGQISSEVPQNLSASRPQDRQFILSSKKLLLSDSGFYLCAWSQSYSGNTIYFGEGSWLTVV.

This clone has more than one count but fewer than ten. The chain uses TRBV11-2 and TRBJ2-2; 8 nucleotides align to TRBD1. Germline CDR1 reads SGHAT; CDR2 reads FQNNGV. V trimming: 3 bases; J trimming: 8 bases; junction bases outside the gene matches: 11. The CDR3 runs to 16 residues. The CDR3 is CASSFNVGQGKGELFF. CDR3 bases: TGTGCCAGCAGCTTTAACGTCGGACAGGGCAAGGGGGAGCTGTTTTTT.

The rearrangement joins TRBV18 to TRBJ1-2, with 8 nucleotides matching TRBD1. The V and J ends lost 2 bases and 6 bases, in that order; junction bases with no gene match: 11. Germline V lookup: CDR1 KGHSH, CDR2 LQKENI. The CDR3 consists of 16 residues. The CDR3 DNA reads as TGTGCCAGCTCACCAGAATCGCGACAGGGGTACAATGGCTACACCTTC. Its translation is CASSPESRQGYNGYTF. Supplemented by reference TRBV18 and TRBJ1-2, the full variable domain reads NAGVMQNPRHLVRRRGQEARLRCSPMKGHSHVYWYRQLPEEGLKFMVYLQKENIIDESGMPKERFSAEFPKEGPSILRIQQVVRGDSAAYFCASSPESRQGYNGYTFGSGTRLTVV.

CDR3 bases: TGTGCCAGCTCACCAGTCGATTACGGTAATGAAAAACTGTTTTTT. This codes for CASSPVDYGNEKLFF. The chain uses TRBV18 and TRBJ1-4; D is unresolved. In germline, CDR1 is KGHSH, CDR2 LQKENI. This CDR3 region has 15 residues. With 2 bases removed from V and 4 bases from J, the gap between germline ends came to 11 bases.

CDR3 loop: CASSRTPDTQYF. Written as DNA, the CDR3 is TGTGCCAGCAGCAGGACACCAGATACGCAGTATTTT. The V and J genes are TRBV27 and TRBJ2-3, with a possible D match to TRBD1 (5 bases). CDR1 is MNHEY, CDR2 SMNVEV, per germline (reference sequence). Trimming stripped 6 bases from V and 4 bases from J, with 8 bases between. This CDR3 has 12 amino acids.

J is TRBJ2-1 and V is TRBV10-2; the D is unclear. The CDR3 is made up of 13 amino acids. CDR1 is WSHSY, CDR2 SAAADI, per germline. Trimming took 6 bases from V and 9 from J, leaving 15 bases between them. CDR3 loop: CASSPTTGAEQFF. CDR3 bases: TGCGCCAGCAGCCCCACCACCGGAGCTGAGCAGTTCTTC.

This clone was counted once. This rearrangement joins TRBV6-4 to TRBJ2-3, with 7 positions matching TRBD1. CDR1 and CDR2 (germline): MRHNA, SNTAGT. This CDR3 comprises 14 residues. Unmatched junction bases numbered 7, after V lost 5 bases and J lost 5 bases. CDR3 sequence reads: CASSLTGQEDTQYF. CDR3 nucleotides: TGTGCCAGCAGTCTGACAGGGCAGGAAGATACGCAGTATTTT.

This clone occurred once. The sample holds other DNA sequences that translate to the same CDR3. This chain links TRBV5-6 with TRBJ1-2; no clear D gene. This CDR3 has 13 residues. The germline V gene has CDR1 SGHDT and CDR2 YYEEEE. The germline V and J ends were trimmed by 0 bases and 4 bases, with 7 bases remaining between them. The CDR3 coding sequence is TGTGCCAGCAGCTTGGGCGGGAGCTATGGCTACACCTTC. This codes for CASSLGGSYGYTF.